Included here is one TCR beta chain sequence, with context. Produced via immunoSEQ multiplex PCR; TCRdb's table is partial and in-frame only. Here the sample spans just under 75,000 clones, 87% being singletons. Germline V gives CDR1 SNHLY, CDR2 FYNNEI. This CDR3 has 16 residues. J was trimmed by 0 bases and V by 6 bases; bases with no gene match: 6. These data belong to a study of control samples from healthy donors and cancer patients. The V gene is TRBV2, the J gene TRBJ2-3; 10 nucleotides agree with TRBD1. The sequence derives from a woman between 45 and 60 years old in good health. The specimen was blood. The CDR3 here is CASSYDRGRSTDTQYF. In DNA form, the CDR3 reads TGTGCCAGCAGCTACGACAGGGGGCGAAGCACAGATACGCAGTATTTT. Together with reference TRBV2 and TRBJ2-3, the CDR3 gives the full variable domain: EPEVTQTPSHQVTQMGQEVILRCVPISNHLYFYWYRQILGQKVEFLVSFYNNEISEKSEIFDDQFSVERPDGSNFTLKIRSTKLEDSAMYFCASSYDRGRSTDTQYFGPGTRLTVL.